The 2 T cell receptor beta chains reported below all come from one sample, sequenced in a study of blood T cell repertoires in COVID-19. Data came from immunoSEQ multiplex PCR; TCRdb stores just in-frame clones and leaves some out. Of roughly 100,000 clones listed, roughly 88% were seen once; the top ten hold roughly 25%. Sequences were obtained from peripheral blood. These receptors all stem from a human donor in a cohort sampled during active COVID-19.

The chain joins TRBV7-7 to TRBJ2-5, with 14 bases identical to TRBD2. J lost 4 bases, V lost 3 bases, and 7 bases had no gene match. This CDR3 has 17 residues. Germline CDR1 SSHAT, CDR2 FNYEAQ (reference sequence). The chain's CDR3 is CASSFSGGTSGGETQYF. CDR3 coding DNA: TGTGCCAGCAGCTTTAGTGGTGGGACTAGCGGGGGAGAGACCCAGTACTTC.

The rearrangement links TRBV20-1 to TRBJ1-4; D not resolved. V was clipped by 4 bases and J by 5 bases, with 5 bases between them. CDR1 is DFQATT and CDR2 is SNEGSKA in the germline V gene (reference sequence). The CDR3 has 11 amino acids. CDR3 in DNA: TGCAGTGCTACCGAGAATGAAAAACTGTTTTTT. It specifies CSATENEKLFF.